These 9 T cell receptor beta chains came from one sample sequenced in a study of blood T cell repertoires in COVID-19. TCRdb's table, derived via immunoSEQ multiplex PCR, lists solely in-frame clones and lacks some. The profile shows about 58,000 clones, around 81% of them singletons. What was sequenced was peripheral blood. The receptors derive from a human donor in a cohort sampled during active COVID-19.

This clone was counted only a few times. This chain links TRBV7-8 with TRBJ2-7, with TRBD1 identical over 9 bases. The V and J ends lost 5 bases and 2 bases, in that order; junction bases with no gene match: 4. There are 14 residues in the CDR3. Germline loops: CDR1 SGHVS, CDR2 FQNEAQ. This chain's CDR3 is CASSPQGAAYEQYF. The CDR3 DNA sequence: TGTGCCAGCAGCCCACAGGGGGCAGCCTACGAGCAGTACTTC.

This sequence joins TRBV18 and TRBJ1-4; TRBD1 matches 11 bases. The CDR3 extends over 15 amino acids. Trimming at V came to 3 bases and at J to 6 bases, leaving 3 bases not matched to a gene. Looked up from germline, CDR1 is KGHSH and CDR2 is LQKENI. The CDR3 DNA follows: TGTGCCAGCTCACCCCAGGGACAGGGGGATGAAAAACTGTTTTTT. This sequence encodes CASSPQGQGDEKLFF.

The genes are TRBV6-2 or TRBV6-3 and TRBJ2-7, with 9 bases that match TRBD2. J was trimmed by 4 bases and V by 3 bases; bases with no gene match: 10. Per germline, CDR1 MNHEY and CDR2 SVGEGT. The CDR3 has 16 residues. The CDR3 sequence: CASSYILAGRLYEQYF. CDR3 nucleotides: TGTGCCAGCAGTTATATCCTAGCGGGGCGACTTTACGAGCAGTACTTC.

The chain is built from TRBV6-2 or TRBV6-3 and TRBJ1-5, with no clear D. V lost 4 bases and J lost 4, with 5 bases in between. In germline, CDR1 is MNHEY, CDR2 SVGEGT. CDR3 size: 12 residues. This chain's CDR3 is CASSSLNQPQHF. CDR3 DNA sequence: TGTGCCAGCAGTTCTCTTAATCAGCCCCAGCATTTT.

The chain carries TRBV2 and TRBJ1-6; D not resolved. The V gene's germline CDR1 is SNHLY and CDR2 FYNNEI. V was pared by 3 bases and J by 0 bases, with 15 bases between. The CDR3 totals 18 residues. This chain's CDR3 is CASSEVHLKSSYNSPLHF. The CDR3 nucleotides are TGTGCCAGCAGTGAGGTGCACCTTAAGAGCTCCTATAATTCACCCCTCCACTTT. Looking up the rest from reference TRBV2 and TRBJ1-6 gives the full variable domain: EPEVTQTPSHQVTQMGQEVILRCVPISNHLYFYWYRQILGQKVEFLVSFYNNEISEKSEIFDDQFSVERPDGSNFTLKIRSTKLEDSAMYFCASSEVHLKSSYNSPLHFGNGTRLTVT.

V and J are TRBV6-4 and TRBJ2-6; D perhaps matches TRBD1 (5 bases). Germline V lookup: CDR1 MRHNA, CDR2 SNTAGT. This CDR3 contains 14 residues. V was trimmed by 3 bases and J by 2 bases, leaving 5 bases between them. CDR3 amino acids: CASSEGAGANVLTF. The CDR3 DNA reads as TGTGCCAGCAGTGAAGGGGCTGGGGCCAACGTCCTGACTTTC.

This chain joins TRBV7-2 and TRBJ2-7; 7 bases map to TRBD1. CDR1 and CDR2 from the germline V gene are SGHTA and FQGNSA. The J segment lost 3 bases and the V segment lost 6 bases, leaving 11 bases of the junction unmatched. The CDR3 is made up of 15 amino acids. CDR3 in DNA: TGTGCCAGCAGGGGATACAGGGGCCACTACTACGAGCAGTACTTC. Protein: CASRGYRGHYYEQYF.

This CDR3 reads CASSLTDEAFF. The CDR3 bases are TGTGCCAGCAGCCTAACAGATGAAGCTTTCTTT. This rearrangement joins TRBV7-9 to TRBJ1-1; D gene unclear. The germline gives CDR1 SEHNR, CDR2 FQNEAQ (reference sequence). Trimming removed 5 bases at V and 7 bases at J, with 8 bases between. The CDR3 contains 11 residues.

The CDR3 loop is CASSPSGVSETQYF. CDR3 DNA sequence: TGTGCCAGCAGCCCTAGCGGGGTGTCGGAGACCCAGTACTTC. The chain uses TRBV7-3 and TRBJ2-5, with TRBD2 matching over 9 bases. With 5 bases clipped from V and 5 bases from J, the junction kept 6 bases outside the gene matches. CDR3 length: 14 residues. The germline CDR1 and CDR2 sequences are SGHTA and FQGTGA.